Described below is a single T cell receptor beta chain sequence and its context. Its antigen is unidentified. This entry comes from a study of shared clonotypes between healthy human individuals. Tens of thousands of T cell genomes (around 200 ng DNA) went into each sorted-subset replicate. Here immunoSEQ multiplex PCR was the method, and the copy in TCRdb shows in-frame clones only, minus some. The data contain some 2 million clones, about 95% of them singletons. Study-level findings and limits: As a rule, naive subsets had a larger estimated richness than memory subsets. Lower generation probabilities were found for non-shared clonotypes than for those shared by all four donors.

This CDR3 has 15 amino acids. The V gene's germline CDR1 is SGDLS and CDR2 YYNGEE. Deletions cut 0 bases from V and 3 bases from J, with 10 bases between. Naive CD8 populations comprised CD45RO-negative cells positively selected for CCR7, excluding terminally differentiated effector memory CD45RA+ cells. All the donors were Caucasian adults who lived in Nashville, Tennessee. The sequenced material came from naive CD8+ T cells sorted from blood. The sequence came from a man between 18 and 29 years old in good health. V gene TRBV9 combines with J gene TRBJ1-3, with D unresolved. CDR3 nucleotide sequence: TGTGCCAGCAGCGTAGGGGGAAGTGGTGGAAACACCATATATTTT. It is translated as CASSVGGSGGNTIYF.